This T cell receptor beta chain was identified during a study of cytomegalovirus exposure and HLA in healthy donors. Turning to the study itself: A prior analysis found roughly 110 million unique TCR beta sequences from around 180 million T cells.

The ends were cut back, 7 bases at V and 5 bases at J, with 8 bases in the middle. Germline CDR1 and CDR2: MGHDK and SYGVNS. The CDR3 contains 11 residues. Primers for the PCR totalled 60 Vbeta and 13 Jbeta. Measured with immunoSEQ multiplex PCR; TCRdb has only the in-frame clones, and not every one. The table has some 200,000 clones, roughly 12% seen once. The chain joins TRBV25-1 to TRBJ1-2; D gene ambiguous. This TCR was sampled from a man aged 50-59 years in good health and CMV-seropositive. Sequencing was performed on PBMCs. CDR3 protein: CASTAGYGYTF. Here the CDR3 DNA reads TGTGCCAGCACCGCCGGTTATGGCTACACCTTC.